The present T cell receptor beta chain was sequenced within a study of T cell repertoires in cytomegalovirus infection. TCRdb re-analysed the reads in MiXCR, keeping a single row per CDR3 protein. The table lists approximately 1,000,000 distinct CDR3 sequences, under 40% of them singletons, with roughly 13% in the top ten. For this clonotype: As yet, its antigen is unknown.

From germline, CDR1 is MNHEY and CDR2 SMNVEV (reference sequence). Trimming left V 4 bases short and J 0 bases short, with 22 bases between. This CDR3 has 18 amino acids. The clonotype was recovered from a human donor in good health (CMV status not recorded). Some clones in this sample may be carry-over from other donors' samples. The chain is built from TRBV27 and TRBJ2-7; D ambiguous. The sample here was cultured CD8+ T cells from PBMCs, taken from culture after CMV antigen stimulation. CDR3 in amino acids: CASSSTIIHSIISYEQYF. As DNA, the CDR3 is TGTGCCAGCAGTTCCACCATAATCCACAGTATCATCTCCTACGAGCAGTACTTC.